This T cell receptor (beta chain) appears in the sequencing data of a study of neurological immune-mediated disorders. Regarding the study as a whole: CDR3 amino acid sequences of expanded clones were not shared across subjects, a result suggesting private repertoires in all groups.

The unsorted libraries originated from 2 million PBMCs that had been stored at -80 C. The V gene's germline CDR1 is SGHAT and CDR2 FQNNGV. The CDR3 contains 14 residues. Trimming removed 5 bases from V and 6 bases from J, with 14 bases in between. The cDNA was generated through 5'RACE incorporating 10-nucleotide random UMIs. TCRdb reprocessed the 5' RACE reads with MiXCR, giving one entry per CDR3 protein. Of tens of thousands of distinct CDR3 sequences detected, about a tenth appear once; the ten largest clones hold approximately 6.9%. In its sample, this clonotype was seen many times. What it binds is unknown.

The chain recombines TRBV11-2 with TRBJ2-4; D is unresolved. This clonotype was sampled from a woman aged 25 to 39 with HTLV-1-associated myelopathy (HAM/TSP). The sequenced sample consisted of PBMCs. The CDR3 reads CASSNPAERNIQYF. CDR3 sequence (DNA): TGTGCCAGCAGCAACCCGGCCGAGCGAAACATTCAGTACTTC.